Below are 21 T cell receptor beta chains sequenced from a single sample in a study of cytomegalovirus exposure and HLA in healthy donors. The protocol was immunoSEQ multiplex PCR, while the TCRdb copy is restricted to in-frame clones and leaves out a portion. The table records about 58,000 clones, roughly 90% of them present only once. The specimen was PBMCs. These receptors were taken from a man between 18 and 35 years old in good health and CMV-seronegative.

The rearrangement joins TRBV4-1 to TRBJ2-7, with 7 bases fitting TRBD2. J gave up 0 bases and V 0 bases, and 5 bases lay outside the gene matches. Germline loops: CDR1 MGHRA, CDR2 YSYEKL. This CDR3 is 16 amino acids long. The CDR3 DNA is TGCGCCAGCAGCCAAGACTGGGGAGGGCCCTCCTACGAGCAGTACTTC. Its protein product is CASSQDWGGPSYEQYF.

This clone was detected only a few times. V usage is TRBV6-6 and J usage is TRBJ2-5, with 8 nucleotides matching TRBD1. Germline lookup yields CDR1 MNHNY and CDR2 SVGAGI (reference sequence). This CDR3 is built from 12 residues. Trimming at V came to 6 bases and at J to 4 bases, leaving 1 base not matched to a gene. CDR3 nucleotides: TGTGCCAGCAGGACAGGGGCAGAGACCCAGTACTTC. It encodes CASRTGAETQYF.

The chain joins TRBV30 to TRBJ2-7, with 9 bases identical to TRBD1. The CDR3 length is 15 residues. V trimming: 3 bases; J trimming: 3 bases; junction bases outside the gene matches: 9. CDR1 GTSNPN and CDR2 SVGIG come from the germline V gene (reference sequence). DNA of the CDR3: TGTGCCTGGAGATTAGGCGGGACAGGGCGCTACGAGCAGTACTTC. This encodes CAWRLGGTGRYEQYF.

The rearrangement uses TRBV29-1 and TRBJ2-1; D is perhaps TRBD1 (6 bases). CDR1 and CDR2 from the germline V gene are SQVTM and ANQGSEA. With 7 bases removed from V and 3 bases from J, the gap between germline ends came to 7 bases. The CDR3 length is 11 residues. CDR3 nucleotides: TGCAGCGGGGACAACTACAATGAGCAGTTCTTC. Its translation is CSGDNYNEQFF.

This clone was seen only once. The V gene is TRBV2, the J gene TRBJ1-4, with TRBD1 identical over 8 bases. The J segment lost 7 bases and the V segment lost 3 bases, leaving 4 bases of the junction unmatched. Germline-derived CDR1 and CDR2 are SNHLY and FYNNEI. The CDR3 contains 14 residues. In DNA, the CDR3 is TGTGCCAGCAGTGAGCAGGGGGCAAGTGAAAAACTGTTTTTT. Protein sequence: CASSEQGASEKLFF.

The CDR3, as DNA: TGTGCCAGCAGCCCAGCGGACAGGGGAAATACGCAGTATTTT. Residues: CASSPADRGNTQYF. V gene TRBV5-4 combines with J gene TRBJ2-3; 9 nucleotides line up with TRBD1. CDR1 is SGHNT, CDR2 YYREEE, per germline (reference sequence). The trim removed 4 bases at V and 7 bases at J, leaving 7 bases unmatched. The CDR3 loop spans 14 amino acids.

V usage is TRBV4-1 and J usage is TRBJ1-2; TRBD1 matches at 8 bases. Per the germline V gene, CDR1 is MGHRA and CDR2 is YSYEKL. This CDR3 contains 16 residues. Losses at the gene ends were 3 bases for V and 6 bases for J; bases not matched to a gene: 12. Here the CDR3 DNA reads TGCGCCAGCAGCCAGAGCCCATCCGGACAGGGTAATGGCTACACCTTC. Amino acids: CASSQSPSGQGNGYTF.

This chain connects TRBV6-5 to TRBJ2-7, with 10 bases identical to TRBD1. Germline trimming cut 2 bases from V and 8 bases from J; bases unmatched to any gene: 9. The V gene's germline CDR1 is MNHEY and CDR2 SVGAGI. The CDR3 runs 15 residues. CDR3 protein: CASSYGLDRGFQQYF. The CDR3 DNA sequence: TGTGCCAGCAGTTACGGTCTGGACAGGGGGTTTCAGCAGTACTTC.

This chain links TRBV9 with TRBJ2-1, with 14 nucleotides matching TRBD2. Germline CDR1 SGDLS, CDR2 YYNGEE. This CDR3 spans 16 amino acids. J lost 7 bases, V lost 2 bases, and 5 bases had no gene match. The CDR3 bases are TGTGCCAGCAGCGTGGGACTAGCGGGAGACGGAAATGAGCAGTTCTTC. It codes for CASSVGLAGDGNEQFF. Combining the CDR3 with reference TRBV9 and TRBJ2-1 gives the whole variable domain DSGVTQTPKHLITATGQRVTLRCSPRSGDLSVYWYQQSLDQGLQFLIQYYNGEERAKGNILERFSAQQFPDLHSELNLSSLELGDSALYFCASSVGLAGDGNEQFFGPGTRLTVL.

The chain has TRBV20-1 and TRBJ2-5, with D unresolved. In germline, CDR1 is DFQATT, CDR2 SNEGSKA (reference sequence). The CDR3 is made up of 11 amino acids. With 5 bases removed from V and 5 bases from J, the gap between germline ends came to 9 bases. The CDR3 coding sequence is TGCAGTGCTCGCGGAGTGGAGACCCAGTACTTC. Translating gives CSARGVETQYF.

The rearrangement links TRBV29-1 to TRBJ2-5; D possibly corresponds to TRBD1 (6 bases). V lost 6 bases to trimming and J lost 5 bases, with 10 bases between them. Germline CDR1 reads SQVTM; CDR2 reads ANQGSEA. The CDR3 spans 11 residues. CDR3 amino acids: CSVTGLETQYF. Here the CDR3 DNA reads TGCAGCGTAACAGGGTTGGAGACCCAGTACTTC.

This clone was counted between two and nine times. Sequence at one end of the junction differs from germline and may be a read error. The rearrangement links TRBV7-7 to TRBJ2-7, with TRBD1 matching over 7 bases. Germline CDR1 reads SSHAT; CDR2 reads FNYEAQ (reference sequence). The CDR3 covers 14 residues. Here the CDR3 reads CASSKPRQGYEQYF. For the CDR3, the DNA is TGTGCTAGCAGCAAGCCGCGACAGGGCTACGAGCAGTACTTC.

The chain has TRBV28 and TRBJ1-4; the D gene is possibly TRBD1 (5 bases). Germline-derived CDR1 and CDR2 are MDHEN and SYDVKM. V gave up 4 bases and J gave up 8 bases, with 17 bases separating them. This CDR3 comprises 15 residues. CDR3 DNA sequence: TGTGCCAGCAGTTGGAGGGGCGCGGCAGGAGAAAAACTGTTTTTT. Its protein product is CASSWRGAAGEKLFF.

This chain joins TRBV4-1 and TRBJ1-5; no firm D call. Germline CDR1 MGHRA, CDR2 YSYEKL. The CDR3 length is 14 residues. The germline V and J ends were trimmed by 0 bases and 5 bases, with 8 bases remaining between them. In DNA form, the CDR3 reads TGCGCCAGCAGCCAAGACTGGTCGGATCAGCCCCAGCATTTT. Translated: CASSQDWSDQPQHF.

The rearrangement links TRBV27 to TRBJ2-3; weak D call: TRBD2 (6 bases). The CDR3 extends over 15 amino acids. V dropped 7 bases and J dropped 0 bases, with 14 bases sitting between them. From germline, CDR1 is MNHEY and CDR2 SMNVEV (reference sequence). The CDR3 region is CASTLGRSSTDTQYF. The DNA of the CDR3 is TGTGCCAGCACCCTAGGGAGGTCTAGCACAGATACGCAGTATTTT.

The chain employs TRBV7-9 and TRBJ2-7; 10 bases are a match to TRBD1. V trimming: 7 bases; J trimming: 0 bases; junction bases outside the gene matches: 6. Germline loops: CDR1 SEHNR, CDR2 FQNEAQ (reference sequence). The CDR3 consists of 15 residues. CDR3 DNA sequence: TGTGCCAGCAACGACCGGGACAGGGGCTCCTACGAGCAGTACTTC. Translated: CASNDRDRGSYEQYF. Variable domain in full (rest from reference TRBV7-9 and TRBJ2-7): DTGVSQNPRHKITKRGQNVTFRCDPISEHNRLYWYRQTLGQGPEFLTYFQNEAQLEKSRLLSDRFSAERPKGSFSTLEIQRTEQGDSAMYLCASNDRDRGSYEQYFGPGTRLTVT.

The genes are TRBV19 and TRBJ1-1; 8 bases map to TRBD1. From germline, CDR1 is LNHDA and CDR2 SQIVND (reference sequence). Trimming took 6 bases from V and 0 from J; bases not matched to a gene: 15. CDR3 length: 18 residues. The CDR3 is CASRSYRDRIGMNTEAFF. The CDR3, as DNA: TGTGCCAGTAGATCATACCGGGACAGGATCGGCATGAACACTGAAGCTTTCTTT.

The chain is built from TRBV6-1 and TRBJ2-2, with 9 bases lining up with TRBD1. With V trimmed by 5 bases and J by 5 bases, 6 bases remained unmatched. The CDR3 is 15 amino acids. The germline gives CDR1 MNHNS, CDR2 SASEGT. The DNA of the CDR3 is TGTGCCAGCAGTCAGAACAGGGGGCAAACCGGGGAGCTGTTTTTT. Protein product: CASSQNRGQTGELFF.

This clone was picked up one time. The V gene is TRBV29-1, the J gene TRBJ2-4; the match to TRBD1 covers 10 bases. The germline V gene has CDR1 SQVTM and CDR2 ANQGSEA. The junction had 2 bases not matched to a gene; V was cut back by 0 bases and J by 3 bases. The CDR3 is made up of 15 amino acids. CDR3 DNA sequence: TGCAGCGTTGAAGACTGGACAGGGGGCAAAAACATTCAGTACTTC. Translated, it gives CSVEDWTGGKNIQYF.

The chain recombines TRBV6-5 with TRBJ2-7; 8 bases are shared with TRBD1. The CDR3 extends over 14 amino acids. The V gene's germline CDR1 is MNHEY and CDR2 SVGAGI. V lost 8 bases to trimming and J lost 7 bases; unmatched junction nucleotides: 13. Written as DNA, the CDR3 is TGTGCCAGCGGTCTAGGACAGGGTCCCGGGGAGCAGTACTTC. Residues: CASGLGQGPGEQYF.

The chain has TRBV28 and TRBJ2-7; 10 bases match TRBD1. The germline CDR1 and CDR2 sequences are MDHEN and SYDVKM. The CDR3 is 17 amino acids. With V trimmed by 7 bases and J by 5 bases, 17 bases remained unmatched. This CDR3 is CASTPLGRTGGTHEQYF. CDR3 coding DNA: TGTGCCAGCACCCCCCTGGGGCGGACAGGGGGGACACACGAGCAGTACTTC. Drawing the rest from reference TRBV28 and TRBJ2-7, the complete variable domain is DVKVTQSSRYLVKRTGEKVFLECVQDMDHENMFWYRQDPGLGLRLIYFSYDVKMKEKGDIPEGYSVSREKKERFSLILESASTNQTSMYLCASTPLGRTGGTHEQYFGPGTRLTVT.